A single T cell receptor beta chain is shown here with its context. Antigen: not known. Germline V gene data show CDR1 as PRHDT and CDR2 as FYEKMQ (reference sequence). Germline trimming cut 0 bases from V and 5 bases from J; bases unmatched to any gene: 6. This CDR3 is 15 amino acids long. All participating donors were Caucasian adults from Nashville, Tennessee. Clones were read by immunoSEQ multiplex PCR, and TCRdb kept only the in-frame ones, dropping some. This sample has a few million clones, with about 90% found just once. The data are from a study of shared clonotypes between healthy human individuals. Study-wide points: Only blood underwent sampling, and tissue repertoires likely differ. Sorted-subset sequencing was shown by rarefaction to be incomplete despite large depth.

The J gene is TRBJ2-7, the V gene TRBV13; 8 positions agree with TRBD2. This receptor was obtained from a man between 18 and 35 years old in good health. Some clones in this sample may be carry-over from other donors' samples. The sequenced sample was naive CD4+ T cells from PBMCs. Subset defined: CD45RA+ positively selected. This chain's CDR3 is CASSLGREGIHEQYF. The CDR3 bases are TGTGCCAGCAGCTTAGGCCGGGAGGGTATCCACGAGCAGTACTTC.